Given below is one T cell receptor beta chain in context. The antigen is not known. The patients all showed relapse after autologous stem cell transplantation, while their brentuximab vedotin exposure varied. The sample comes from a study of PD-1 blockade in classical Hodgkin lymphoma. Overall study: The patients were dosed with nivolumab 3 mg/kg, infused intravenously every 2 weeks.

Germline CDR1 reads LGHNA; CDR2 reads YNFKEQ. The CDR3 is made up of 15 amino acids. The V and J ends lost 0 bases and 0 bases respectively, with 6 bases between them. Regarding the study as a whole: In newly diagnosed patients, baseline TCR diversity was reportedly below that of healthy donors. Reasons behind the repertoire differences stay unclear, perhaps disease activity or earlier therapy.

Sequencing was performed with immunoSEQ multiplex PCR; in TCRdb, only in-frame clones are kept and a portion is missing. This sample yields just under 100,000 clones, of which around 80% are seen a single time; 10% to 15% belongs to the top ten. The receptor comes from a human donor with classical Hodgkin lymphoma. Sequences were derived from peripheral blood mononuclear cells (PBMCs), sampled at baseline. This rearrangement joins TRBV4-2 to TRBJ1-3; no reliable D call. In nucleotides, the CDR3 is TGTGCCAGCAGCCAAGACCTCAACTCTGGAAACACCATATATTTT. This encodes CASSQDLNSGNTIYF.